Sequencing of this T cell receptor beta chain was carried out in a study of naive and memory T cell subsets (dated by TCRdb to about 2017). Some background on the complete study: The study applied an open-source, UMI-based TCR alpha and beta sequencing pipeline to sorted naive and memory peripheral blood T cell subsets. RNA was DNase-treated and reverse transcribed with TCR constant-region primers, mostly using SuperScript III. The functional CMV T cell responses agreed completely with IgG serology results.

Points the paper makes about the study in general: A few larger clonotypes were found in naive repertoires, especially CD8, and these larger clonotypes were possibly memory cells re-expressing CD45RA. RNA-based TCR counts may be affected by expression changes linked to T cell activation and differentiation. A clonotype was defined as a single alpha or beta chain sequence rather than as a paired alpha/beta receptor. After error correction, only a single occurrence was seen for over 95% of naive TCR sequences, so much steeper abundance distributions were produced than in memory subsets. Gini index rose and Shannon and inverse Simpson diversity fell from naive through CM, EM and EMRA in both CD4 and CD8 cells. A power law was followed by TCR abundance, with an exponent that differed between naive and memory subsets but was consistent across the three individuals. The repertoire findings for the naive and memory subsets could not be validated, as no ground truth was available.

Library generation was performed with UMI-ligation and nested PCR. The beta constant-region primer was an equimolar mix of two oligonucleotides covering both TRBC1 and TRBC2. Four rounds of PCR were used to amplify ligated cDNA, with nested alpha and beta constant-region primers being used together with the SP2 primer. A single-stranded oligonucleotide carrying the SP2 primer and a 12-nucleotide UMI was ligated to the 3' end of the cDNA by T4 RNA ligase 1. Incubation of the ligation reaction lasted roughly 18-25 hours at 16 degrees C. PCR2 was typically performed as a SYBR Green qPCR and was stopped at a predetermined threshold so that over-amplification was prevented. Apart from the first purification, every purification step used Agencourt AMPure XP magnetic beads. Libraries were quantified by Qubit and checked on a TapeStation, with a main peak expected near 650 bp. The pooled libraries were sequenced on an Illumina MiSeq using v2 2x251 paired-end kits, which usually yielded roughly 0.95-2.2 million reads per sample. Each sample's library went into the pool at 4 nM, and about 4.5-7.5% PhiX was added to help with cluster recognition. The study's own analysis went as follows. FASTQ reads processed by Demultiplexor were assigned V and J genes by Decombinator through tag matching that tolerated a single base-pair mismatch. Collapsinator relied on UMIs to fix sequencing errors as well as frequency errors caused by PCR heterogeneity. CDR3Translator translated TCRs and extracted CDR3s from the conserved cysteine to the FGXG phenylalanine, flagging non-productive sequences. Gini, Shannon entropy and inverse Simpson indices were computed after subsampling the repertoires to the same number of UMI-defined TCRs. Power-law fits to clonotype abundance distributions were performed by maximum likelihood within the linear range. Similar UMI counts, unique TCR numbers and clonal distributions were obtained with the pipeline and with MIGEC on one naive CD8 sample. In one analysis, naive TCRs that were also found in any memory subset of the same donor were excluded from the naive repertoire. A set of roughly 7,000 CMV-associated CDR3 sequences, compiled from VDJdb and a published dataset, was used to search the repertoires. Using fastp trimming at Q25 and MiXCR clonotype assembly, TCRdb reanalyzed the public sequencing data and kept in-frame beta chains. Each entry merges the rows of one CDR3 protein and shows their most common DNA and genes. The authors' filters were not applied to this entry. The sample profile shows 150,000 or so distinct CDR3 sequences; roughly 22% of them were found once. The top ten clonotypes cover 0.085% to 0.11% of the sample.

TCR alpha and beta chain libraries were amplified separately from the second PCR step onward. The CMV status of each donor was determined by measuring IFNgamma production from CD4+ T cells after fresh PBMCs had been stimulated overnight with CMV viral lysate. Using Miltenyi beads, CD4 T cells were first positively selected, and CD8 T cells were then positively selected from the CD4-negative fraction. Cells stained for CD3, CD4, CD8, CD45RA, CD27 and a live/dead dye were sorted on a BD Aria II into four subsets by CD45RA and CD27. Blood was obtained from a few healthy volunteers, and the blood from each volunteer was fractionated into CD4 and CD8 T cells and subsequently into four differentiation subsets. Around 0.11 L of peripheral blood was collected from each donor, and PBMC were isolated from the blood using Ficoll-Paque PLUS density-gradient centrifugation. The sorted cells were lysed in RLT buffer, after which RNA was extracted using a Qiagen RNeasy kit and kept at -80 degrees C.

This clonotype has only a few counts. It lacks a known antigen. There are no base qualities to consult, and no much larger clone falls within one base. The sequence was obtained from a human donor in good health. The sequencing sample was made of naive CD4+ T cells from blood. In the paper's terms, the cell subset or site label means: naive T cells, CD45RA high CD27+.

The bases read TGTGCCAGCAACAGACTCGGACCGGATGAGCAGTTCTTC. This sequence encodes CASNRLGPDEQFF. The rearrangement combines TRBV7-7 with TRBJ2-1, with the D gene not clear enough to name. CDR1 SSHAT and CDR2 FNYEAQ are derived from the germline V gene (reference sequence). Including cysteine and phenylalanine, the CDR3 has 13 amino acids. Just CDR3 DNA is preserved here, 39 bases in frame from base 1. Relative to germline, V is 7 bases shorter and J is 8 bases shorter, with 15 bases between their ends.